This record looks at one T cell receptor (beta chain) sequence and its context. V was pared by 8 bases and J by 11 bases, with 18 bases between. CDR1 is MDHEN and CDR2 is SYDVKM in the germline V gene. The CDR3 totals 12 residues. Deep-level assay runs were performed. For sorted subsets, approximately 0.2 ug DNA per replicate equaled roughly 30,000 T cell genomes. Here immunoSEQ multiplex PCR was the method, and the copy in TCRdb shows in-frame clones only, minus some. The profile covers 2 million to 3 million clones, with approximately 94% appearing a single time and approximately 0.37% taken by the ten largest. These data originate in a study of shared clonotypes between healthy human individuals. Looking at the study overall: Plates per donor: three CD4 naive, three CD4 memory, two CD8 naive, one CD8 memory.

The rearrangement uses TRBV28 and TRBJ2-5; a possible D gene is TRBD1 (6 bases). The sequenced material came from naive CD4+ T cells from PBMCs. As for subset: CD45RA+ positively selected. This TCR was sampled from a man between 18 and 35 years old in good health. Some clones in this sample may be carry-over from other donors' samples. The CDR3 coding sequence is TGTGCCAGCCTTGAAACAGGGAAAGAGCAGTACTTC. It codes for CASLETGKEQYF.